The 3 T cell receptor beta chains reported below all come from one sample, sequenced in a study of T cell responses to AZD1222 COVID-19 vaccine. Repertoires were generated with immunoSEQ multiplex PCR, while TCRdb's copy carries only in-frame clones and drops some. The table records 150,000 to 200,000 clones, 75% to 95% of them present only once. The sample consisted of peripheral blood, taken on day 0 of AZD1222 vaccination. These receptors all come from an adult in good health.

This clone came up a few times. J is TRBJ1-1 and V is TRBV5-6, with D tentatively TRBD1 (6 bases). The CDR3 covers 15 residues. The germline V gene has CDR1 SGHDT and CDR2 YYEEEE. The V and J ends lost 6 bases and 11 bases respectively, with 26 bases between them. CDR3 coding DNA: TGTGCCAGCACCCTCGTTTATAAGGGGGTGGACTTCGCTTTCTTT. Translating it yields CASTLVYKGVDFAFF. Using reference TRBV5-6 and TRBJ1-1 for the parts outside the CDR3, the full variable domain is DAGVTQSPTHLIKTRGQQVTLRCSPKSGHDTVSWYQQALGQGPQFIFQYYEEEERQRGNFPDRFSGHQFPNYSSELNVNALLLGDSALYLCASTLVYKGVDFAFFGQGTRLTVV.

This chain joins TRBV5-6 and TRBJ1-2; 9 nucleotides align to TRBD1. This CDR3 region has 13 residues. The V and J ends lost 4 bases and 8 bases, in that order; junction bases with no gene match: 6. Germline CDR1 SGHDT, CDR2 YYEEEE. Here the CDR3 DNA reads TGTGCCAGCAGCCCCCGGACAGGGGCCGGCTACACCTTC. This gives the protein CASSPRTGAGYTF.

CDR3 coding DNA: TGTGCCAGCAGCAAAGAGAATATCAGGCTGGCCTACGAGCAGTACTTC. Protein: CASSKENIRLAYEQYF. The rearrangement links TRBV21-1 to TRBJ2-7; TRBD1, the table's D call, was not compared with the DNA. TRBV21-1 is shown as a pseudogene. CDR3 length equals 16 residues.